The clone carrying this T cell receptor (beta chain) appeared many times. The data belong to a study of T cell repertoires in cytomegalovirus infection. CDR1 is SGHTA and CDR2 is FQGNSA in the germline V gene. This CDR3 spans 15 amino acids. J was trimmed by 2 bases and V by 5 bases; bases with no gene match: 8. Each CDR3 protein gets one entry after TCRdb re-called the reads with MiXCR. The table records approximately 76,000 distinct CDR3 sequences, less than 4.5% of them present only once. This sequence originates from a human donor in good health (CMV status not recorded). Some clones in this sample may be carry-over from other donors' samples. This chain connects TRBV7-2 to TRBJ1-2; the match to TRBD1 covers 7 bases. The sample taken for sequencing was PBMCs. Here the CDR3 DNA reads TGTGCCAGCAGCAACCAGGGGGGAAGAAACTATGGCTACACCTTC. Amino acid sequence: CASSNQGGRNYGYTF.